Below are 24 T cell receptor beta chains sequenced from a single sample in a study of glioma-infiltrating T cells after dendritic cell vaccination. Assay used: immunoSEQ multiplex PCR; TCRdb lists only in-frame clones, some missing. Altogether under 35,000 clones are present, more than 90% being singletons, with the ten largest covering under 2.5%. The material was blood, obtained before dendritic cell vaccination. These receptors originate from a human donor with glioblastoma.

The V and J genes are TRBV6-1 and TRBJ1-2; D gene ambiguous. The CDR3 extends over 15 amino acids. Between the trimmed V and J ends, which lost 1 base and 0 bases, there was a span of 9 bases. CDR1 is MNHNS and CDR2 is SASEGT in the germline V gene. The CDR3 sequence is CASSEGVSSNYGYTF. The CDR3 DNA reads as TGTGCCAGCAGTGAAGGAGTGAGTTCTAACTATGGCTACACCTTC.

V is TRBV19 and J is TRBJ1-5; D remains unclear. CDR3 length: 14 residues. Germline-derived CDR1 and CDR2 are LNHDA and SQIVND (reference sequence). The ends were cut back, 6 bases at V and 5 bases at J, with 14 bases in the middle. The CDR3, as DNA: TGTGCCAGTAGCCCGGGGTGGGCCGATCAGCCCCAGCATTTT. As protein: CASSPGWADQPQHF.

Comments on this clone: Within the sample, other DNA sequences also encode this same CDR3. This chain uses TRBV5-5 with TRBJ2-7; TRBD2 agrees at 9 bases. Germline V gene sequence: CDR1 SGHKS, CDR2 YYEKEE (reference sequence). The CDR3 is 15 residues long. V lost 4 bases to trimming and J lost 7 bases; unmatched junction nucleotides: 12. The CDR3 nucleotides are TGTGCCAGCAGCATAGCAATGGGACTAGCATTTGAGCAGTACTTC. Translating it yields CASSIAMGLAFEQYF.

This chain connects TRBV7-2 to TRBJ2-2; 7 bases agree with TRBD1. Germline CDR1 and CDR2: SGHTA and FQGNSA. CDR3 size: 14 residues. The V and J ends lost 5 bases and 6 bases, in that order; junction bases with no gene match: 6. CDR3 coding DNA: TGTGCCAGCAGCCCCCAGACAGGGCCCGGGGAGCTGTTTTTT. Its protein product is CASSPQTGPGELFF.

This sequence joins TRBV6-6 and TRBJ1-3; weak D call: TRBD1 (6 bases). Per the germline V gene, CDR1 is MNHNY and CDR2 is SVGAGI (reference sequence). The CDR3 runs to 16 residues. Between the trimmed V and J ends, which lost 7 bases and 4 bases, there was a span of 20 bases. The CDR3 loop reads CASTMAQGRSGNTIYF. CDR3 DNA: TGTGCCAGCACCATGGCTCAGGGGCGTTCGGGAAACACCATATATTTT.

The rearrangement links TRBV2 to TRBJ2-7; 8 bases map to TRBD1. Germline CDR1 reads SNHLY; CDR2 reads FYNNEI. Trimming removed 5 bases from V and 13 bases from J; junction bases left unmatched: 10. CDR3 length equals 12 residues. This CDR3 is CASSRNRDRKYF. CDR3 nucleotides: TGTGCCAGCAGTAGAAACCGGGACAGGAAATACTTC.

This clone was observed once. The genes are TRBV5-1 and TRBJ1-2; 11 positions agree with TRBD1. The germline CDR1 and CDR2 sequences are SGHRS and YFSETQ. V trimming: 5 bases; J trimming: 7 bases; junction bases outside the gene matches: 10. The CDR3 loop spans 15 amino acids. The CDR3: CASRGTGGSLFGYTF. CDR3 in DNA: TGCGCCAGCAGAGGGACAGGGGGTTCCCTCTTTGGCTACACCTTC.

This clone was found once. The chain is built from TRBV7-8 and TRBJ2-5; 9 positions agree with TRBD2. J gave up 11 bases and V 5 bases, and 15 bases lay outside the gene matches. Germline CDR1 reads SGHVS; CDR2 reads FQNEAQ. The CDR3 length is 15 residues. CDR3 sequence: CASSPWASGVGEQYF. CDR3 sequence (DNA): TGTGCCAGCAGCCCGTGGGCTAGCGGGGTGGGGGAGCAGTACTTC.

The genes are TRBV18 and TRBJ2-3; the D gene is possibly TRBD1 (6 bases). V lost 2 bases and J 3 bases, leaving 9 bases between the germline ends. The CDR3 loop spans 14 amino acids. The germline gives CDR1 KGHSH, CDR2 LQKENI. DNA of the CDR3: TGTGCCAGCTCACCAGGGGGCGGAACAGATACGCAGTATTTT. Translation: CASSPGGGTDTQYF.

The chain joins TRBV5-4 to TRBJ1-1; a weak D match, TRBD1 (5 bases). Germline CDR1 and CDR2: SGHNT and YYREEE (reference sequence). V was pared by 2 bases and J by 3 bases, with 8 bases between. This CDR3 is 13 amino acids long. CDR3 sequence: CASSLRGYTEAFF. The CDR3 DNA follows: TGTGCCAGCAGCTTAAGGGGATACACTGAAGCTTTCTTT.

The chain joins TRBV7-9 to TRBJ2-4, with D maybe TRBD1 (6 bases). V was trimmed by 1 base and J by 0 bases, leaving 10 bases between them. The CDR3 consists of 16 residues. Germline CDR1 is SEHNR and CDR2 is FQNEAQ (reference sequence). CDR3 region: CASSLVQGLAKNIQYF. CDR3 coding DNA: TGTGCCAGCAGCTTAGTTCAGGGGCTAGCCAAAAACATTCAGTACTTC.

CDR3 region: CASSQRQDSPLHF. The CDR3 coding sequence is TGTGCCAGCAGCCAGAGACAGGATTCACCCCTCCACTTT. The chain combines TRBV4-2 with TRBJ1-6; D possibly corresponds to TRBD1 (6 bases). Between the trimmed V and J ends, which lost 3 bases and 8 bases, there was a span of 8 bases. CDR3 length: 13 residues. Looked up from germline, CDR1 is LGHNA and CDR2 is YNFKEQ.

The chain has TRBV29-1 and TRBJ2-5, with 10 nucleotides matching TRBD2. Germline values: CDR1 SQVTM, CDR2 ANQGSEA. V trimming: 7 bases; J trimming: 2 bases; junction bases outside the gene matches: 4. The CDR3 length is 13 residues. The CDR3 protein is CSATSGAQETQYF. The CDR3 coding sequence is TGCAGCGCCACTAGCGGGGCGCAAGAGACCCAGTACTTC.

The chain employs TRBV7-2 and TRBJ2-5, with D maybe TRBD2 (9 bases). CDR1 and CDR2 (germline): SGHTA, FQGNSA. Deletions cut 5 bases from V and 9 bases from J, with 22 bases between. The CDR3 is made up of 15 amino acids. As DNA, the CDR3 is TGTGCCAGCAGCCTGGGACTAGCCGTCAGGGGGCCCCAGTACTTC. Its protein product is CASSLGLAVRGPQYF.

The CDR3 DNA is TGTGCCACCAGCAGAGATCACGGAGAGACCCAGTACTTC. This sequence encodes CATSRDHGETQYF. The chain couples TRBV15 to TRBJ2-5; no reliable D call. There are 13 residues in the CDR3. CDR1 and CDR2 from the germline V gene are LNHNV and YYDKDF (reference sequence). The V end was cut by 0 bases, the J end by 4 bases, with 6 bases between.

This rearrangement joins TRBV27 to TRBJ2-1; 9 nucleotides agree with TRBD1. The CDR3 consists of 17 residues. The J segment lost 0 bases and the V segment lost 9 bases, leaving 12 bases of the junction unmatched. Germline V gene lookup returns CDR1 MNHEY and CDR2 SMNVEV (reference sequence). CDR3 DNA sequence: TGTGCCAGGGCCGTATCCGGGACAGGGAGCTCCTACAATGAGCAGTTCTTC. Amino acids: CARAVSGTGSSYNEQFF.

This clone showed up just a few times. The chain couples TRBV5-4 to TRBJ2-5; 10 nucleotides agree with TRBD2. The V gene's germline CDR1 is SGHNT and CDR2 YYREEE (reference sequence). J gave up 5 bases and V 6 bases, and 13 bases lay outside the gene matches. CDR3 length: 16 residues. The DNA of the CDR3 is TGTGCCAGCAACCCCTCTAGCGGGGGCGGGGTGGAGACCCAGTACTTC. Amino acid sequence: CASNPSSGGGVETQYF.

The V and J genes are TRBV10-3 and TRBJ2-1; 9 bases align to TRBD2. V trimming: 5 bases; J trimming: 3 bases; junction bases outside the gene matches: 5. Per the germline V gene, CDR1 is ENHRY and CDR2 is SYGVKD. CDR3 size: 15 residues. The CDR3 DNA reads as TGTGCCATCAGTAGGGGAGCGGGGGGCTACAATGAGCAGTTCTTC. This sequence encodes CAISRGAGGYNEQFF.

A remark on this clone: One end of the junction varies from germline; a read error may be responsible. The genes are TRBV7-9 and TRBJ2-2, with 7 bases lining up with TRBD2. This CDR3 is built from 13 residues. The germline gives CDR1 SEHNR, CDR2 FQNEAQ (reference sequence). The CDR3 sequence: CASSLVRSGEPFF. The CDR3 DNA follows: TGTGCCAGCAGCTTAGTTAGGAGCGGGGAGCCGTTTTTT. The entire variable domain, with the rest obtained from reference TRBV7-9 and TRBJ2-2, is as follows: DTGVSQNPRHKITKRGQNVTFRCDPISEHNRLYWYRQTLGQGPEFLTYFQNEAQLEKSRLLSDRFSAERPKGSFSTLEIQRTEQGDSAMYLCASSLVRSGEPFFGEGSRLTVL.

In DNA, the CDR3 is TGCGCCAGCAGCCAAAAGATAGCGGGACAGATTATATCTGAAGCTTTCTTT. This translates into CASSQKIAGQIISEAFF. V gene TRBV4-1 combines with J gene TRBJ1-1; 7 nucleotides line up with TRBD1. The V segment lost 2 bases and the J segment 6 bases; nucleotides outside the gene matches: 15. The germline V gene encodes CDR1 MGHRA and CDR2 YSYEKL. The CDR3 has 17 amino acids.

This chain uses TRBV30 with TRBJ1-2; D is perhaps TRBD1 (6 bases). Trimming stripped 1 base from V and 5 bases from J, with 8 bases between. This CDR3 has 12 amino acids. The germline V gene has CDR1 GTSNPN and CDR2 SVGIG (reference sequence). CDR3 DNA: TGTGCCTGGAGTGGAGGGGGTTATGGCTACACCTTC. Translated, it gives CAWSGGGYGYTF.

The genes are TRBV6-5 and TRBJ1-1, with D possibly TRBD1 on 5 matching bases. The CDR3 extends over 12 amino acids. The germline CDR1 and CDR2 sequences are MNHEY and SVGAGI. The V end lost 6 bases, the J end lost 3 bases, and 8 bases lay between the germline ends. CDR3 coding DNA: TGTGCCAGCAGGGAACAGGACACTGAAGCTTTCTTT. Protein sequence: CASREQDTEAFF.

V is TRBV5-8 and J is TRBJ1-2; D is ambiguous. CDR1 and CDR2 from the germline V gene are SGHTS and YDEGEE. The CDR3 consists of 15 residues. Trimming removed 4 bases at V and 0 bases at J, with 13 bases between. CDR3 nucleotide sequence: TGTGCCAGCAGCCAGGCCTCATTTACTAACTATGGCTACACCTTC. Its protein product is CASSQASFTNYGYTF.

The chain has TRBV7-9 and TRBJ1-4; tentative D call: TRBD1 (6 bases). This CDR3 has 15 residues. V was pared by 3 bases and J by 7 bases, with 15 bases between. Germline CDR1 and CDR2: SEHNR and FQNEAQ (reference sequence). The CDR3 sequence is CASSLGSGGIEKLFF. CDR3 DNA sequence: TGTGCCAGCAGCTTGGGCAGCGGGGGCATTGAAAAACTGTTTTTT.